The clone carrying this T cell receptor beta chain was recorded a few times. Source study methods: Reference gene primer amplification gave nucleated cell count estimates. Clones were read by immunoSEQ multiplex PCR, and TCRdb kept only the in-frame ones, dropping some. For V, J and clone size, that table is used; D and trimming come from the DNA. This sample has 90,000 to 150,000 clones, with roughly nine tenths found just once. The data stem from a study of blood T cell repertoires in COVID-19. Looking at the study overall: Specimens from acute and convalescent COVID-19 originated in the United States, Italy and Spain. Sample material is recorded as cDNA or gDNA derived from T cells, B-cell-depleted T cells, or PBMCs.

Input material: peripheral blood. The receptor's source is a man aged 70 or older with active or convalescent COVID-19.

The CDR3 here is CASTGGAGNIQYF. CDR3 DNA: TGTGCCAGCACTGGGGGGGCAGGGAACATTCAGTACTTC. The chain carries TRBV12-3 or TRBV12-4 and TRBJ2-4, with D perhaps TRBD2 (7 bases). V lost 7 bases and J lost 7, with 14 bases in between. The CDR3 has 13 residues.